The 9 T cell receptor beta chains given below trace back to one sample, sequenced in a study of blood T cell repertoires in COVID-19 (dated by TCRdb to about 2020). The library was made by the immunoSEQ multiplex PCR assay. TCRdb re-hosts the immuneACCESS table, in-frame sequences only. Its copies lack some clones; in the studies checked, an unresolved V gene accounts for under half of them, and the cause for the rest is not known. Across this sample there are about 260,000 clones, with 70% to 90% seen only once. The ten largest clones capture 2% to 2.5% of the sample. Specimen: peripheral blood. The receptors originated from a woman between 45 and 60 years old with acute or convalescent COVID-19.

This chain links TRBV9 with TRBJ2-5; possible D gene TRBD1, 6 bases. The CDR3 loop spans 13 amino acids. Trimming left V 3 bases short and J 5 bases short, with 11 bases between. Per the germline V gene, CDR1 is SGDLS and CDR2 is YYNGEE. The CDR3 DNA reads TGTGCCAGCAGCGCCGGACAGAGGGAGACCCAGTACTTC. Its translation is CASSAGQRETQYF.

The rearrangement uses TRBV5-6 and TRBJ1-1, with D unresolved. Trimming stripped 2 bases from V and 5 bases from J, with 13 bases between. This CDR3 contains 14 residues. CDR1 and CDR2 from the germline V gene are SGHDT and YYEEEE. The CDR3 bases are TGTGCCAGCAGCTTAGGAGGGTCCGATACTGAAGCTTTCTTT. It is translated as CASSLGGSDTEAFF. Supplemented by reference TRBV5-6 and TRBJ1-1, the full variable domain reads DAGVTQSPTHLIKTRGQQVTLRCSPKSGHDTVSWYQQALGQGPQFIFQYYEEEERQRGNFPDRFSGHQFPNYSSELNVNALLLGDSALYLCASSLGGSDTEAFFGQGTRLTVV.

The V gene is TRBV6-2 or TRBV6-3, the J gene TRBJ1-2, with D perhaps matching TRBD1 (6 bases). The V gene lost 4 bases and the J gene lost 8 bases, with 20 bases spanning the gap. Germline assignment: CDR1 MNHEY and CDR2 SVGEGT. This CDR3 contains 15 residues. Here the CDR3 DNA reads TGTGCCAGCAGTTCTCACACGCGACCAGGGGACGGCTACACCTTC. It translates to CASSSHTRPGDGYTF.

This sequence joins TRBV10-3 and TRBJ2-1; 7 bases align to TRBD2. The CDR3 sequence is 16 residues long. V gave up 5 bases and J gave up 0 bases; unmatched junction bases: 7. Germline V gene sequence: CDR1 ENHRY, CDR2 SYGVKD. CDR3 DNA: TGTGCCATCAGTTACGCCGGGACTAACTCCTACAATGAGCAGTTCTTC. Translating it yields CAISYAGTNSYNEQFF.

This chain uses TRBV27 with TRBJ1-2; perhaps TRBD1 as D (6 bases). Trimming took 6 bases from V and 4 from J, leaving 12 bases between them. The germline gives CDR1 MNHEY, CDR2 SMNVEV (reference sequence). This CDR3 comprises 13 residues. The CDR3 DNA sequence: TGTGCCAGCAGGGTGGGACAAGGCTATGGCTACACCTTC. The encoded protein is CASRVGQGYGYTF.

The rearrangement joins TRBV24-1 to TRBJ2-3, with TRBD1 identical over 8 bases. This CDR3 is 16 amino acids long. The V gene end was trimmed by 2 bases and the J gene end by 5 bases; junction bases not matched to a gene: 8. Germline loops: CDR1 KGHDR, CDR2 SFDVKD. The CDR3 DNA sequence: TGTGCCACCAGTGATTATCGGGCAGGGGGCAAAGATACGCAGTATTTT. Translating it yields CATSDYRAGGKDTQYF.

This rearrangement joins TRBV2 to TRBJ1-4, with D unclear. There are 16 residues in the CDR3. V lost 5 bases and J 4 bases, leaving 17 bases between the germline ends. Germline V gene data show CDR1 as SNHLY and CDR2 as FYNNEI. The CDR3 DNA reads as TGTGCCAGCAGTCGCAGAACGGGATATATTAATGAAAAACTGTTTTTT. Protein: CASSRRTGYINEKLFF.

The chain is built from TRBV10-3 and TRBJ2-3; D gene uncertain. The CDR3 runs 14 residues. Germline assignment: CDR1 ENHRY and CDR2 SYGVKD. V was trimmed by 6 bases and J by 6 bases, leaving 16 bases between them. In DNA, the CDR3 is TGTGCCATCAGCTTGACACCGCCGATGGATACGCAGTATTTT. Protein: CAISLTPPMDTQYF.

This clone has a handful of counts. The J gene is TRBJ2-7, the V gene TRBV6-5; 7 bases are a match to TRBD2. CDR3 length: 15 amino acids. Germline V gene sequence: CDR1 MNHEY, CDR2 SVGAGI. V lost 6 bases to trimming and J lost 1 base; unmatched junction nucleotides: 9. The DNA of the CDR3 is TGTGCCAGCAGCCGACGCGCGGGGGTGTCCTACGAGCAGTACTTC. Translated, it gives CASSRRAGVSYEQYF.